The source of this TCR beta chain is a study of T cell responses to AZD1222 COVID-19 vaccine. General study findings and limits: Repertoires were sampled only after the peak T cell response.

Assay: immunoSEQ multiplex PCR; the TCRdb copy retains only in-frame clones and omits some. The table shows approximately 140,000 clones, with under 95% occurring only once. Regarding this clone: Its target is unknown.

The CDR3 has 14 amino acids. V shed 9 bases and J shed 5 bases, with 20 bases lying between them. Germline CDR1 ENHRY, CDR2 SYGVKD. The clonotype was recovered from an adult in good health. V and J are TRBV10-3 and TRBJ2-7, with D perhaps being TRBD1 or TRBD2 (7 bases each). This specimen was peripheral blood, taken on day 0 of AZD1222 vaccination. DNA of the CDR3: TGTGCCATAGGCAGGGAGGGGGCTCGGAACGAGCAGTACTTC. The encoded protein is CAIGREGARNEQYF.